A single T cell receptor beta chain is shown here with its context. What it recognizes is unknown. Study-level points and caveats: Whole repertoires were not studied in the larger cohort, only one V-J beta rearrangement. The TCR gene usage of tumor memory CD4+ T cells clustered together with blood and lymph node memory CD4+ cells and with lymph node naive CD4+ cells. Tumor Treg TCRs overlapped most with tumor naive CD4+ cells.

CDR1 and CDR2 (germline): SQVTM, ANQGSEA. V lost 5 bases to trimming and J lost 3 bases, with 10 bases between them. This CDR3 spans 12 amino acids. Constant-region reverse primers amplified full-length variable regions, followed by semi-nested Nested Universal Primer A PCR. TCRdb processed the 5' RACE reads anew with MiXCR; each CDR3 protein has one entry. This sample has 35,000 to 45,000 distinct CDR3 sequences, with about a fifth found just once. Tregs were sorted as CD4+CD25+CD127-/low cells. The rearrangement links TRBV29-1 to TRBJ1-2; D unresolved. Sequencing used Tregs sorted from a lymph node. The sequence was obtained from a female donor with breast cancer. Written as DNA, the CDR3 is TGCAGCGTTCCATCCGGTGACTATGGCTACACCTTC. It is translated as CSVPSGDYGYTF.